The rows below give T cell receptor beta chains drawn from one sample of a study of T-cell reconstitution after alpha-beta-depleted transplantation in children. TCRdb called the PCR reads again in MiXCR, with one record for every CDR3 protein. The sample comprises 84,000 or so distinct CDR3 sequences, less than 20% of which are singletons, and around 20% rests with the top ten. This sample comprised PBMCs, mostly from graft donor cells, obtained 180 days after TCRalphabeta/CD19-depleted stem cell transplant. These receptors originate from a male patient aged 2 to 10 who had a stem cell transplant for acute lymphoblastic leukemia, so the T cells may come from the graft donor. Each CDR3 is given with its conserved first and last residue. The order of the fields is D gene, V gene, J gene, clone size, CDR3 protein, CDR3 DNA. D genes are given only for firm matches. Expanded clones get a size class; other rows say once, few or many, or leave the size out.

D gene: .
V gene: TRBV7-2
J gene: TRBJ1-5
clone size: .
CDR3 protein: CASSFYAYQPQHF
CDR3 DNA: TGTGCCAGCAGCTTCTACGCATACCAGCCCCAGCATTTT

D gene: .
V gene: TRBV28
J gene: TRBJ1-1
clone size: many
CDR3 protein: CASSSPSTAWYTEAFF
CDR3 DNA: TGTGCCAGCAGTTCCCCCTCCACAGCTTGGTACACTGAAGCTTTCTTT

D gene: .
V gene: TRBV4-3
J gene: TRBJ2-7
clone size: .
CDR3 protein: CASSQESLAYEQYF
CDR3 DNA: TGCGCCAGCAGCCAAGAATCCTTAGCCTACGAGCAGTACTTC

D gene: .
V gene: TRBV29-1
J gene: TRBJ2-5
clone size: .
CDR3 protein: CSVGIGGGSETQYF
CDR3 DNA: TGCAGCGTTGGCATAGGGGGGGGCTCAGAGACCCAGTACTTC

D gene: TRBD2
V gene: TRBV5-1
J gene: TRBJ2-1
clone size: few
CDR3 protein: CASTPLAGKYNEQFF
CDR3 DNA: TGCGCCAGCACGCCCCTAGCGGGGAAATACAATGAGCAGTTCTTC

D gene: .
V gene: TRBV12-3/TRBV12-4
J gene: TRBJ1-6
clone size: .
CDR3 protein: CASSLALIGSPLHF
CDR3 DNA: TGTGCCAGCAGTTTAGCCCTAATAGGTTCACCCCTCCACTTT

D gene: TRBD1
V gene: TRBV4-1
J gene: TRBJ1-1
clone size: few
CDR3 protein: CASSQIGQGVNTEAFF
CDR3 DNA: TGCGCCAGCAGCCAAATAGGACAGGGGGTGAACACTGAAGCTTTCTTT

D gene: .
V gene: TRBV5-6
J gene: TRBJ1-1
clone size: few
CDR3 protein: CASSRIVPNTEAFF
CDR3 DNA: TGTGCCAGCAGCCGAATCGTCCCGAACACTGAAGCTTTCTTT

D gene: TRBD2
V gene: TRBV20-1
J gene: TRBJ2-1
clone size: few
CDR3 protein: CSARDWGAGGRIDNEQFF
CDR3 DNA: TGCAGTGCTAGAGATTGGGGAGCGGGGGGGCGTATTGACAATGAGCAGTTCTTC

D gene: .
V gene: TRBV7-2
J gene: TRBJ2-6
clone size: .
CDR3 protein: CASLEDSGANVLTF
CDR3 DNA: TGTGCCAGCCTTGAGGACTCTGGGGCCAACGTCCTGACTTTC

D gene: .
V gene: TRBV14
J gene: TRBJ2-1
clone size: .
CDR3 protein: CASSQRRPLYNEQFF
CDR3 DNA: TGTGCCAGCAGCCAACGCAGGCCCCTCTACAATGAGCAGTTCTTC

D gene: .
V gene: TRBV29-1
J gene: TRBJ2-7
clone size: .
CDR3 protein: CSVEGIGSTYEQYF
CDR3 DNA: TGCAGCGTTGAAGGGATAGGGAGTACCTACGAGCAGTACTTC

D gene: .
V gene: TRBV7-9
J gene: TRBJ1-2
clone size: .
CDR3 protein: CASSYATGANYGYTF
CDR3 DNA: TGTGCCAGCAGCTATGCGACAGGCGCTAACTATGGCTACACCTTC

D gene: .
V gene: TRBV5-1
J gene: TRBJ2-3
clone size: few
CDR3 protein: CASFGQPSTDTQYF
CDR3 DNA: TGCGCCAGCTTCGGACAGCCTAGCACAGATACGCAGTATTTT

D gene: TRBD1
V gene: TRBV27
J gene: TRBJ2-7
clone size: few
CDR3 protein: CASSLNRDSSPEQYF
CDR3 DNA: TGTGCCAGCAGTTTAAACCGGGACAGTTCTCCCGAGCAGTACTTC

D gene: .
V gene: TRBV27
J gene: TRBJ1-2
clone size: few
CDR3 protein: CASSLSNTPGGYTF
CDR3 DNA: TGTGCCAGCAGTTTATCCAACACCCCTGGGGGCTACACCTTC

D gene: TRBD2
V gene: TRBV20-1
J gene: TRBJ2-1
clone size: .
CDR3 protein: CSATGLAGRRVYNEQFF
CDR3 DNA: TGCAGTGCTACGGGACTAGCGGGGCGGCGGGTCTACAATGAGCAGTTCTTC

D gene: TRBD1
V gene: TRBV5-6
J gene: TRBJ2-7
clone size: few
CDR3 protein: CASSLQRGPSYEQYF
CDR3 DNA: TGTGCCAGCAGCTTGCAAAGGGGGCCATCCTACGAGCAGTACTTC

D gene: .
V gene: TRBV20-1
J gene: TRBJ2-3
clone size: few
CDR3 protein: CRAGTSTDTQYF
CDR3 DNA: TGCAGGGCGGGGACGAGCACAGATACGCAGTATTTT

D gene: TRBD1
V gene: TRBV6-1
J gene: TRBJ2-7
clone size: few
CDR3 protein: CASRPQQGANEQYF
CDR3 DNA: TGTGCCAGCAGGCCCCAACAGGGGGCTAACGAGCAGTACTTC

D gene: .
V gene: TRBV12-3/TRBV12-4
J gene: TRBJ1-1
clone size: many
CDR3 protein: CASSFRLIMNTEAFF
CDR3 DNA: TGTGCCAGCAGTTTCCGCCTAATCATGAACACTGAAGCTTTCTTT

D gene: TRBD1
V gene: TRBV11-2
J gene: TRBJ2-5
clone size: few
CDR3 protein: CASSSNRGRRETQYF
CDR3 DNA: TGTGCCAGCAGCTCTAACAGGGGGCGCAGGGAGACCCAGTACTTC

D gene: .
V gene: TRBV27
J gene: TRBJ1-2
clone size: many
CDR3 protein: CASSLTGQRGYTF
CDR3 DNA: TGTGCCAGCAGTTTAACAGGGCAAAGAGGCTACACCTTC

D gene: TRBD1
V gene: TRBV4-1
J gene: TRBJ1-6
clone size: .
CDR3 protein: CASSHSPRTGINSPLHF
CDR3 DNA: TGCGCCAGCAGCCACTCCCCCAGGACAGGGATTAATTCACCCCTCCACTTT

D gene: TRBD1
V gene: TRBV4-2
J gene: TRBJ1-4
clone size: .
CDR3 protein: CASSHPGTGGLGNEKLFF
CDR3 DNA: TGTGCCAGCAGCCACCCCGGGACAGGGGGCTTAGGTAATGAAAAACTGTTTTTT

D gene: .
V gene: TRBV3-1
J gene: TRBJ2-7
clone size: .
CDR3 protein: CASSQDRSFGGVPTYEQYF
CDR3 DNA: TGTGCCAGCAGCCAAGATAGGTCGTTCGGAGGAGTACCTACCTACGAGCAGTACTTC

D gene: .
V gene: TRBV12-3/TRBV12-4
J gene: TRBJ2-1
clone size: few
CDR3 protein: CASSSGDLSVQFF
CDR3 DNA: TGTGCCAGCAGTTCAGGAGACTTAAGTGTGCAGTTCTTC

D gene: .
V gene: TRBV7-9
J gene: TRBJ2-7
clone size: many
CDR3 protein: CASSLSAVSYEQYF
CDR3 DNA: TGTGCCAGCAGCTTATCGGCAGTCTCCTACGAGCAGTACTTC

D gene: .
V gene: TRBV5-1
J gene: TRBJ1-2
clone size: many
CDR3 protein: CASSLEFRGYTF
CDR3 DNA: TGCGCCAGCAGCTTGGAGTTTAGGGGCTACACCTTC

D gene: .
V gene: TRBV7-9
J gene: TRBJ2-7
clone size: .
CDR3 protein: CASSPRLGGLEQYF
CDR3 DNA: TGTGCCAGCAGCCCGCGGCTAGGGGGGCTCGAGCAGTACTTC